The 17 T cell receptor beta chains presented below share a single source sample, sequenced in a study of Ad26.COV2.S vaccination and SARS-CoV-2 variants. Sequencing used immunoSEQ multiplex PCR; TCRdb keeps in-frame clones, though not all of them. This table has some 520,000 clones, roughly 85% appearing once. The treatment: approximately 18 received Ad26.COV2.S at low or high dose, single or two shots; five or six received placebo; per-sample allocation not given. Sampling happened 63 days after the first vaccine or placebo injection. This sample comprised peripheral blood, obtained in a trial of Ad26.COV2.S vaccine versus placebo. Every receptor here comes from a person aged 18-60 years who received the Ad26.COV2.S COVID-19 vaccine or a placebo.

This chain links TRBV6-1 with TRBJ1-6, with no clear D. The CDR3 covers 15 residues. Germline-derived CDR1 and CDR2 are MNHNS and SASEGT. V was clipped by 0 bases and J by 7 bases, with 10 bases between them. As DNA, the CDR3 is TGTGCCAGCAGTGAAGCGTTCGCAGCCAATTCACCCCTCCACTTT. It specifies CASSEAFAANSPLHF.

The rearrangement uses TRBV10-1 and TRBJ2-7, with D perhaps matching TRBD2 (7 bases). V was shortened by 1 base and J by 0 bases, with 13 bases between the two germline ends. Per germline, CDR1 WNHNN and CDR2 SYGVQD (reference sequence). The CDR3 is made up of 16 amino acids. This chain's CDR3 is CASSELSGGASYEQYF. The CDR3, as DNA: TGCGCCAGCAGTGAGTTGAGTGGGGGGGCCTCCTACGAGCAGTACTTC.

The chain has TRBV11-2 and TRBJ2-5; 9 bases line up with TRBD2. The CDR3 runs 15 residues. CDR1 is SGHAT and CDR2 is FQNNGV in the germline V gene. Trimming took 5 bases from V and 5 from J; bases not matched to a gene: 9. This CDR3 reads CASSTPRGRGETQYF. CDR3 DNA: TGTGCCAGCAGCACCCCCCGCGGGAGGGGGGAGACCCAGTACTTC.

The chain has TRBV29-1 and TRBJ2-7, with D possibly matching TRBD1 (5 bases). CDR1 is SQVTM and CDR2 is ANQGSEA in the germline V gene. V lost 3 bases to trimming and J lost 0 bases, with 12 bases between them. The CDR3 extends over 14 amino acids. The CDR3 region is CSVEAGLGSYEQYF. The CDR3 DNA reads as TGCAGCGTTGAGGCAGGGCTTGGCTCCTACGAGCAGTACTTC.

The V call is TRBV9, the J call TRBJ2-3, with 7 bases that match TRBD2. The ends lost 3 bases at V and 3 bases at J; junction bases unmatched: 7. CDR3 size: 15 residues. CDR1 is SGDLS and CDR2 is YYNGEE in the germline V gene. The CDR3 loop is CASSAFGRLTDTQYF. Here the CDR3 DNA reads TGTGCCAGCAGCGCCTTCGGGAGGTTAACAGATACGCAGTATTTT. The whole variable domain, filled in from reference TRBV9 and TRBJ2-3, reads DSGVTQTPKHLITATGQRVTLRCSPRSGDLSVYWYQQSLDQGLQFLIQYYNGEERAKGNILERFSAQQFPDLHSELNLSSLELGDSALYFCASSAFGRLTDTQYFGPGTRLTVL.

V and J are TRBV19 and TRBJ2-1, with D possibly matching TRBD1 (5 bases). The CDR3 is made up of 16 amino acids. V gave up 4 bases and J gave up 8 bases, with 21 bases separating them. The V gene's germline CDR1 is LNHDA and CDR2 SQIVND (reference sequence). This chain's CDR3 is CASSNMGPPFVDEQFF. The CDR3 bases are TGTGCCAGTAGTAATATGGGGCCCCCTTTCGTCGATGAGCAGTTCTTC.

The V and J genes are TRBV4-2 and TRBJ2-1; TRBD2 matches at 8 bases. The junction had 5 bases not matched to a gene; V was cut back by 0 bases and J by 4 bases. Germline V CDR1 and CDR2: LGHNA, YNFKEQ. This CDR3 comprises 16 residues. The CDR3 reads CASSQDLGRGYNEQFF. The CDR3 bases are TGTGCCAGCAGCCAAGATCTCGGGAGGGGGTACAATGAGCAGTTCTTC.

This chain uses TRBV28 with TRBJ1-2; D uncertain. V dropped 5 bases and J dropped 4 bases, with 23 bases sitting between them. The CDR3 length is 17 residues. CDR1 MDHEN and CDR2 SYDVKM come from the germline V gene. The CDR3 here is CASSALRALRRGYGYTF. CDR3 DNA: TGTGCCAGCAGTGCCTTAAGGGCCCTAAGACGGGGCTATGGCTACACCTTC.

CDR3 in amino acids: CASSPLLFAGTSGPSVETQYF. The CDR3 DNA reads as TGTGCCAGCTCACCACTACTGTTCGCGGGGACTAGCGGCCCGAGTGTCGAGACCCAGTACTTC. This sequence joins TRBV18 and TRBJ2-5, with 11 bases fitting TRBD2. Germline-derived CDR1 and CDR2 are KGHSH and LQKENI. V gave up 1 base and J gave up 5 bases; unmatched junction bases: 21. The CDR3 is 21 residues long.

Worth noting for this clone: The junction differs from germline at one of its ends, possibly a read error. V gene TRBV5-5 combines with J gene TRBJ2-3; no clear D. CDR1 SGHKS and CDR2 YYEKEE come from the germline V gene (reference sequence). This CDR3 region has 15 residues. CDR3 nucleotide sequence: TGTGCCAGCACCTTGGAGTCCGCGGCCACAGATACGCAGTATTTT. It encodes CASTLESAATDTQYF. The full variable domain, its missing parts supplied by reference TRBV5-5 and TRBJ2-3, is DAGVTQSPTHLIKTRGQQVTLRCSPISGHKSVSWYQQVLGQGPQFIFQYYEKEERGRGNFPDRFSARQFPNYSSELNVNALLLGDSALYLCASTLESAATDTQYFGPGTRLTVL.

The J gene is TRBJ2-3, the V gene TRBV19; D is tentatively TRBD1 or TRBD2 (6 bases each). In germline, CDR1 is LNHDA, CDR2 SQIVND (reference sequence). The length of the CDR3 is 15 residues. V lost 5 bases and J lost 5, with 17 bases in between. The CDR3 DNA reads TGTGCCAGTAGTCGAGGGGGAGGTTCGGTAGATACGCAGTATTTT. Its translation is CASSRGGGSVDTQYF.

V and J are TRBV25-1 and TRBJ1-4, with D hard to call. CDR1 is MGHDK, CDR2 SYGVNS, per germline. V was pared by 1 base and J by 7 bases, with 13 bases between. The CDR3 sequence is 15 residues long. CDR3 DNA: TGTGCCAGCAGTGAATGGACTCTTGGGAGTGAAAAACTGTTTTTT. Its translation: CASSEWTLGSEKLFF.

This chain joins TRBV4-1 and TRBJ2-5, with D possibly matching TRBD1 (6 bases). This CDR3 is 16 amino acids long. Germline CDR1 MGHRA, CDR2 YSYEKL. V was clipped by 1 base and J by 5 bases, with 17 bases between them. The CDR3 here is CASSQGETGLEETQYF. The CDR3 DNA sequence: TGCGCCAGCAGCCAAGGGGAGACAGGACTCGAGGAGACCCAGTACTTC.

The rearrangement joins TRBV6-6 to TRBJ1-3; TRBD1 aligns across 9 bases. The CDR3 has 15 residues. Germline loops: CDR1 MNHNY, CDR2 SVGAGI (reference sequence). V trimming: 7 bases; J trimming: 0 bases; junction bases outside the gene matches: 4. CDR3 region: CASTMTGGSGNTIYF. CDR3 coding DNA: TGTGCCAGCACTATGACAGGGGGCTCTGGAAACACCATATATTTT.

The CDR3 coding sequence is TGCAGCGGACGACAGGGGTTGGGCTACACCTTC. Its protein is CSGRQGLGYTF. The chain has TRBV29-1 and TRBJ1-2; TRBD1 matches at 8 bases. Losses at the gene ends were 7 bases for V and 8 bases for J; bases not matched to a gene: 6. CDR1 and CDR2 from the germline V gene are SQVTM and ANQGSEA. This CDR3 region has 11 residues. Together with reference TRBV29-1 and TRBJ1-2, the CDR3 gives the full variable domain: SAVISQKPSRDICQRGTSLTIQCQVDSQVTMMFWYRQQPGQSLTLIATANQGSEATYESGFVIDKFPISRPNLTFSTLTVSNMSPEDSSIYLCSGRQGLGYTFGSGTRLTVV.

The chain is built from TRBV7-9 and TRBJ2-5; D might be TRBD2 (5 bases). V was cut by 3 bases and J by 2 bases, with 7 bases left in between. This CDR3 is 13 amino acids long. The germline CDR1 and CDR2 sequences are SEHNR and FQNEAQ (reference sequence). The CDR3 here is CASSLRVQETQYF. In DNA form, the CDR3 reads TGTGCCAGCAGCTTGAGGGTACAAGAGACCCAGTACTTC.

The chain combines TRBV30 with TRBJ2-3; 11 nucleotides align to TRBD2. This CDR3 is built from 14 residues. With 0 bases clipped from V and 12 bases from J, the junction kept 8 bases outside the gene matches. The V gene's germline CDR1 is GTSNPN and CDR2 SVGIG (reference sequence). As DNA, the CDR3 is TGTGCCTGGAGTGTACGTAGCGGGAGGGCACCTCAGTATTTT. This gives the protein CAWSVRSGRAPQYF.